One and the same sample provided the 7 T cell receptor beta chains below, sequenced in a study of blood T cell repertoires in COVID-19. Assay used: immunoSEQ multiplex PCR; TCRdb lists only in-frame clones, some missing. The repertoire includes roughly 380,000 clones, 85% of them detected once, and more than 3% sits in the top ten. Sequencing was carried out using peripheral blood. These receptors all come from a woman aged 18-29 years with acute or convalescent COVID-19.

This chain links TRBV19 with TRBJ2-7, with 7 bases identical to TRBD1. V lost 6 bases and J lost 0; bases outside the gene matches: 11. This CDR3 comprises 16 residues. The germline V gene has CDR1 LNHDA and CDR2 SQIVND (reference sequence). CDR3 bases: TGTGCCAGTAGCGTACTCACAGGGGATCTCTCCTACGAGCAGTACTTC. It codes for CASSVLTGDLSYEQYF.

This chain connects TRBV19 to TRBJ1-3, with 7 bases aligning to TRBD1. Per germline, CDR1 LNHDA and CDR2 SQIVND (reference sequence). The trim removed 3 bases at V and 3 bases at J, leaving 11 bases unmatched. This CDR3 has 17 amino acids. CDR3 DNA sequence: TGTGCCAGTAGTATCCTCACAGGGGCTCAGAGTGGAAACACCATATATTTT. Amino acid sequence: CASSILTGAQSGNTIYF.

This chain links TRBV10-2 with TRBJ2-1, with D possibly matching TRBD1 (6 bases). This CDR3 region has 14 residues. CDR1 is WSHSY, CDR2 SAAADI, per germline. The V and J ends lost 5 bases and 0 bases respectively, with 8 bases between them. DNA of the CDR3: TGCGCCAGCAGTACAGGGAGCTCCTACAATGAGCAGTTCTTC. Translation gives CASSTGSSYNEQFF.

This clone was seen once. The V gene is TRBV11-2, the J gene TRBJ2-1, with TRBD2 matching over 8 bases. CDR3 length: 16 amino acids. J gave up 3 bases and V 1 base, and 5 bases lay outside the gene matches. Germline assignment: CDR1 SGHAT and CDR2 FQNNGV. CDR3 in DNA: TGTGCCAGCAGCTTAGCGGGAGGGCGGATCTACAATGAGCAGTTCTTC. Protein: CASSLAGGRIYNEQFF.

V and J are TRBV3-1 (or the pseudogene TRBV3-2) and TRBJ1-6; maybe TRBD1 (6 bases). V lost 1 base and J 0 bases, leaving 19 bases between the germline ends. This CDR3 contains 20 residues. CDR1 and CDR2 from the germline V gene are LGHDT and YNNKEL (reference sequence). CDR3 sequence: CASSQGTQAGASSYNSPLHF. The DNA for the CDR3 is TGTGCCAGCAGCCAAGGGACCCAGGCAGGGGCGAGCTCCTATAATTCACCCCTCCACTTT.

The J gene is TRBJ2-3, the V gene TRBV6-4; TRBD2 agrees at 9 bases. From germline, CDR1 is MRHNA and CDR2 SNTAGT. V lost 1 base and J lost 0; bases outside the gene matches: 8. This CDR3 has 18 residues. The chain's CDR3 is CASSDYDSGGPSTDTQYF. For the CDR3, the DNA is TGTGCCAGCAGTGACTATGATAGCGGGGGCCCTAGCACAGATACGCAGTATTTT.

The V and J genes are TRBV3-1 (or the pseudogene TRBV3-2) and TRBJ2-3, with a possible D match to TRBD2 (6 bases). CDR1 is LGHDT and CDR2 is YNNKEL in the germline V gene (reference sequence). The CDR3 is 14 amino acids. V lost 4 bases to trimming and J lost 4 bases, with 12 bases between them. DNA for the CDR3: TGTGCCAGCAGCCGGTCTAGCGAATCAGATACGCAGTATTTT. Translated: CASSRSSESDTQYF.